What follows is one TCR beta chain and its context. Isolated per sample were at least 6 million PBMCs. The entry originates in a study of blood T cells in healthy people across ages. Germline CDR1 reads DFQATT; CDR2 reads SNEGSKA (reference sequence). CDR3 length: 14 residues. J gave up 10 bases and V 1 base, and 8 bases lay outside the gene matches. Next came a second PCR, run for roughly 6 to 11 cycles, which used a sample-barcoded 5' primer along with a J-beta primer mix. Using its own MiXCR run on the 5' RACE reads, TCRdb lists one record per CDR3 protein. Among over a million distinct CDR3 sequences listed, 42% were seen once.

The sequence was obtained from a woman younger than 30 in good health. The chain couples TRBV20-1 to TRBJ2-1; TRBD1 matches 9 bases. Sequencing was performed on blood. The CDR3 protein is CSARVTGGVGEQFF. The CDR3 bases are TGCAGTGCTAGAGTGACAGGGGGTGTCGGGGAGCAGTTCTTC.